The clone carrying this TCR beta chain occurred a few times. No antigen is known for it. The investigators reverse transcribed all of the isolated RNA, so they sequenced expressed TCRB transcripts. The protocol was immunoSEQ multiplex PCR, while the TCRdb copy is restricted to in-frame clones and leaves out a portion. The sample has about 220,000 clones, about a tenth seen once. The junction had 0 bases not matched to a gene; V was cut back by 6 bases and J by 1 base. The CDR3 has 12 residues. The germline gives CDR1 MNHNS, CDR2 SASEGT. This sample was taken from a study of beta chain features in type 1 diabetes. Findings of the study overall: Any PCR bias toward short templates would affect both groups alike. In comparison with healthy donors, patients had naive, central memory and Treg TCRB repertoires that appeared more similar.

This receptor was taken from a young man in good health. This chain links TRBV6-1 with TRBJ2-7; TRBD2 matches 7 bases. The source material was central memory CD4+ T cells from blood. The CDR3 protein is CASRLASYEQYF. The CDR3 nucleotides read TGTGCCAGCAGACTAGCGTCCTACGAGCAGTACTTC.